The entry below gives a single T cell receptor (beta chain) sequence along with its context. The protocol was immunoSEQ multiplex PCR, while the TCRdb copy is restricted to in-frame clones and leaves out a portion. The table lists 140,000 to 150,000 clones, roughly 90% of them singletons. This CDR3 contains 11 residues. V was clipped by 4 bases and J by 6 bases, with 5 bases between them. CDR1 and CDR2 from the germline V gene are MDHEN and SYDVKM. This record comes from a study of radiation and T cells in renal cell carcinoma. Documented time point: blood 4 weeks post-SBRT, at nephrectomy. The treatment: 15 Gy SBRT to primary tumor, nephrectomy 4 weeks later.

This sequence was found in a woman aged 45-59 years with renal cell carcinoma. The V gene is TRBV28, the J gene TRBJ2-3, with D unclear. The input for sequencing was blood, taken from a patient whose treatment included radiotherapy and nephrectomy. The CDR3 protein is CASSSVDTQYF. CDR3 DNA: TGTGCCAGCAGTTCCGTGGATACGCAGTATTTT.